Below, 5 T cell receptor beta chains from the same sample are listed, as sequenced in a study of blood T cell repertoires in COVID-19. TCRdb's table, derived via immunoSEQ multiplex PCR, lists solely in-frame clones and lacks some. This table has some 520,000 clones, 85% to 90% appearing once. The sample consisted of peripheral blood. These receptor sequences come from a man aged 18 to 29 with COVID-19, enrolled during active disease.

The rearrangement uses TRBV6-5 and TRBJ1-3, with a weak D call TRBD1 (5 bases). Trimming cost V 3 bases and J 0 bases, with 9 bases left between them. The length of the CDR3 is 15 residues. From germline, CDR1 is MNHEY and CDR2 SVGAGI. CDR3 in DNA: TGTGCCAGCAGTTATTACAGGAGCTCTGGAAACACCATATATTTT. Translated: CASSYYRSSGNTIYF.

The chain employs TRBV3-1 (or the pseudogene TRBV3-2) and TRBJ1-1, with D possibly matching TRBD1 (5 bases). V was clipped by 2 bases and J by 3 bases, with 10 bases between them. The CDR3 extends over 14 amino acids. Germline CDR1 and CDR2: LGHDT and YNNKEL (reference sequence). Here the CDR3 reads CASSQQGMDTEAFF. CDR3 bases: TGTGCCAGCAGCCAACAGGGTATGGACACTGAAGCTTTCTTT.

The chain links TRBV7-9 to TRBJ2-7; TRBD2 matches 15 bases. Looked up from germline, CDR1 is SEHNR and CDR2 is FQNEAQ (reference sequence). With 4 bases clipped from V and 7 bases from J, the junction kept 8 bases outside the gene matches. This CDR3 region has 16 residues. CDR3 DNA sequence: TGTGCCAGCAGCTCCGGACTAGCGGGAGGGCCGGAAGAGCAGTACTTC. This gives the protein CASSSGLAGGPEEQYF.

CDR3 DNA: TGTGCCAGCAGCTGGACTAGCGGGACCGGGGAGCTGTTTTTT. Its protein product is CASSWTSGTGELFF. V usage is TRBV13 and J usage is TRBJ2-2, with 11 bases that match TRBD2. Looked up from germline, CDR1 is PRHDT and CDR2 is FYEKMQ (reference sequence). Trimming took 4 bases from V and 5 from J; bases not matched to a gene: 0. CDR3 size: 14 residues.

This chain links TRBV30 with TRBJ1-2; D is uncertain. The CDR3 extends over 14 amino acids. The V gene lost 8 bases and the J gene lost 5 bases, with 21 bases spanning the gap. From germline, CDR1 is GTSNPN and CDR2 SVGIG (reference sequence). The CDR3 bases are TGTGCCGGGATTAAGGACTCGCCATCGTATGGCTACACCTTC. The encoded protein is CAGIKDSPSYGYTF.